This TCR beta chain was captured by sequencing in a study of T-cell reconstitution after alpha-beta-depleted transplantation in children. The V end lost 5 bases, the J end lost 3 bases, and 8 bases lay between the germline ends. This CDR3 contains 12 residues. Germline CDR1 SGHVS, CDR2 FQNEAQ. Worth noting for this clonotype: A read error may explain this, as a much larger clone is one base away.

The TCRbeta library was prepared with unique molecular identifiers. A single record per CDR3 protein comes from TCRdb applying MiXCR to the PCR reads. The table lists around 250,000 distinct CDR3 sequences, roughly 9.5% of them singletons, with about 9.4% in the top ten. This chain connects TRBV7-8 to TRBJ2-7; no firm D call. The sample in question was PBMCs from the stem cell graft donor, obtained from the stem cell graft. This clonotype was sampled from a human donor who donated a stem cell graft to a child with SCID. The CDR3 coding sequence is TGTGCCAGCAGCGGGGTCAACTACGAGCAGTACTTC. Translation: CASSGVNYEQYF.